A selection of T cell receptor beta chains follows, all from one sample in a study of OX40 agonist ivuxolimab in advanced cancers. Some clones are missing from TCRdb's copy, which holds only in-frame ones; the method was immunoSEQ multiplex PCR. The sample yields about 120,000 clones, 80% to 90% seen once. Sequenced here: CD4+ or CD8+ T cells sorted from blood, sampled in a trial of the OX40 agonist ivuxolimab. Receptors were obtained from an adult with an advanced solid tumor such as melanoma, head and neck, liver or kidney cancer. CDR3s include the opening cysteine and the closing phenylalanine or tryptophan. The D gene is left open where the match is weak. Only part of the rows carry a size: once, few, many, or a class if the clone is expanded.

>TRBJ1-6|TRBV5-1|.|once
CASSLTASSYNSPLHF
TGCGCCAGCAGCTTGACAGCCAGCTCCTATAATTCACCCCTCCACTTT
>TRBJ1-2|TRBV20-1|.|.
CSAPENYGYTF
TGCAGTGCACCAGAAAACTATGGCTACACCTTC
>TRBJ2-1|TRBV6-6|TRBD1|.
CASVGQGAGNEQFF
TGTGCCAGCGTGGGACAGGGGGCCGGGAATGAGCAGTTCTTC
>TRBJ2-2|TRBV15|.|.
CATSRDVAPNTGELFF
TGTGCCACCAGCAGAGATGTAGCGCCGAACACCGGGGAGCTGTTTTTT
>TRBJ1-1|TRBV5-1|.|.
CASSSTQPGATEAFF
TGCGCCAGCAGCTCCACACAACCCGGGGCCACTGAAGCTTTCTTT
>TRBJ2-3|TRBV30|.|.
CAWSVISGDTQYF
TGTGCCTGGAGTGTAATCTCCGGAGATACGCAGTATTTT
>TRBJ2-7|TRBV9|.|.
CASSPRGPGTDYEQYF
TGTGCCAGCAGCCCTCGGGGGCCCGGGACAGACTACGAGCAGTACTTC
>TRBJ2-3|TRBV4-3|.|.
CASSQDRRGTDTQYF
TGCGCCAGCAGCCAAGATCGGCGGGGTACAGATACGCAGTATTTT
>TRBJ1-1|TRBV6-6|.|once
CASSYGPGQGTEAFF
TGTGCCAGCAGTTATGGGCCAGGGCAGGGCACTGAAGCTTTCTTT
>TRBJ2-5|TRBV2|TRBD1|once
CAVGTGRETQYF
TGTGCCGTTGGGACAGGGCGGGAGACCCAGTACTTC
>TRBJ2-7|TRBV11-3|TRBD1|.
CASSLGQGREQYF
TGTGCCAGCAGCTTAGGACAGGGGCGCGAGCAGTACTTC
>TRBJ1-5|TRBV7-8|.|.
CASSPSRSLGNQPQHF
TGTGCCAGCAGCCCCAGCAGGTCGTTAGGCAATCAGCCCCAGCATTTT
>TRBJ2-4|TRBV2|.|few
CASSDLGRRAKNIQYF
TGTGCCAGCAGTGATTTGGGACGACGCGCCAAAAACATTCAGTACTTC
>TRBJ2-5|TRBV2|TRBD1|.
CASKTQGAGETQYF
TGTGCCAGCAAGACCCAGGGGGCCGGAGAGACCCAGTACTTC
>TRBJ2-7|TRBV19|.|.
CASTRGDSYEQYF
TGTGCCAGTACCAGGGGCGACTCCTACGAGCAGTACTTC
>TRBJ1-5|TRBV5-6|TRBD1|.
CASSLRGTGGNQPQHF
TGTGCCAGCAGCCTACGCGGGACAGGGGGGAATCAGCCCCAGCATTTT
>TRBJ1-3|TRBV30|TRBD1|.
CACAPRTGLFGNTIYF
TGTGCCTGTGCGCCCAGGACAGGGCTATTTGGAAACACCATATATTTT
>TRBJ1-6|TRBV28|TRBD1|.
CASRRTGGLRGSPLHF
TGTGCCAGCAGACGGACAGGGGGGCTTAGGGGTTCACCCCTCCACTTT
>TRBJ2-6|TRBV7-2|.|.
CASRTGLTGGANVLTF
TGTGCCAGCAGAACGGGACTGACGGGAGGGGCCAACGTCCTGACTTTC
>TRBJ1-1|TRBV6-1|.|.
CASSDRENTEAFF
TGTGCCAGCAGTGATCGGGAAAACACTGAAGCTTTCTTT
>TRBJ1-5|TRBV6-4|.|few
CASSETGGNNQPQHF
TGTGCCAGCAGTGAGACAGGAGGGAACAATCAGCCCCAGCATTTT
>TRBJ2-7|TRBV6-1|.|.
CASSEEPGPYEQYF
TGTGCCAGCAGTGAAGAACCGGGGCCCTACGAGCAGTACTTC
>TRBJ2-7|TRBV5-1|TRBD1|once
CASSNRDRASYEQYF
TGCGCCAGCAGCAACCGGGACAGAGCCTCCTACGAGCAGTACTTC
>TRBJ2-1|TRBV20-1|TRBD1|.
CSASRGNEQFF
TGCAGTGCCAGCAGGGGGAATGAGCAGTTCTTC
>TRBJ1-2|TRBV6-5|.|.
CASKVSSGYGYTF
TGTGCCAGCAAAGTTTCCTCCGGCTATGGCTACACCTTC
>TRBJ1-6|TRBV7-2|TRBD1|once
CASSPPGAGTANSPLHF
TGTGCCAGCAGCCCCCCGGGTGCCGGGACAGCTAATTCACCCCTCCACTTT
>TRBJ1-2|TRBV27|.|.
CASSLSVVGGYTF
TGTGCCAGCAGTTTATCCGTGGTGGGGGGCTACACCTTC
>TRBJ2-3|TRBV4-3|.|.
CASSQNPGATDTQYF
TGCGCCAGCAGCCAAAATCCCGGGGCCACAGATACGCAGTATTTT
>TRBJ2-7|TRBV6-6|TRBD2|.
CASSQTLAGGAYEQYF
TGTGCCAGCAGTCAGACCCTAGCGGGGGGGGCCTACGAGCAGTACTTC
>TRBJ2-5|TRBV6-5|.|.
CASSYSLVGGRETQYF
TGTGCCAGCAGTTACTCTCTGGTGGGGGGACGGGAGACCCAGTACTTC
>TRBJ2-1|TRBV4-3|TRBD2|.
CASSQPGAAGGGEQFF
TGCGCCAGCAGCCAACCCGGGGCAGCGGGGGGAGGGGAGCAGTTCTTC
>TRBJ1-5|TRBV6-5|.|.
CASSSDSGLNQPQHF
TGTGCCAGCAGTTCTGACAGTGGCCTGAATCAGCCCCAGCATTTT
>TRBJ1-4|TRBV18|.|.
CASSNGVNEKLFF
TGTGCCAGCTCAAACGGGGTTAATGAAAAACTGTTTTTT
>TRBJ2-3|TRBV29-1|.|.
CSVQSYRIIPTDTQYF
TGCAGCGTTCAATCGTATCGCATCATCCCCACAGATACGCAGTATTTT
>TRBJ1-2|TRBV2|.|.
CATSDGHYGYTF
TGTGCCACCAGCGACGGCCACTATGGCTACACCTTC
>TRBJ2-2|TRBV28|.|.
CASSLSFLPGGELFF
TGTGCCAGCAGTTTATCTTTTCTCCCGGGGGGGGAGCTGTTTTTT
>TRBJ1-1|TRBV2|.|.
CASRDQTGNTEAFF
TGTGCCAGCAGAGACCAAACAGGTAACACTGAAGCTTTCTTT
>TRBJ2-3|TRBV10-1|.|.
CASSRVPLRADTQYF
TGCGCCAGCAGCCGCGTCCCTTTGAGGGCAGATACGCAGTATTTT
>TRBJ2-5|TRBV7-2|.|.
CASSKQGAVETQYF
TGTGCCAGCAGCAAACAGGGTGCGGTAGAGACCCAGTACTTC
>TRBJ2-3|TRBV5-8|TRBD2|.
CASSPSGARTDTQYF
TGTGCCAGCAGCCCGAGCGGGGCCCGCACAGATACGCAGTATTTT
>TRBJ2-2|TRBV28|TRBD2|few
CASSSESGARSRELFF
TGTGCCAGCAGCTCAGAAAGCGGGGCGAGAAGTAGGGAGCTGTTTTTT